This TCR beta chain was retrieved from a study of blood T cell repertoires in COVID-19. Study background: Acute and convalescent COVID-19 samples came from the United States, Italy and Spain.

In the study's own analysis: The authors estimated nucleated cell counts from reference gene primer amplification. The data were produced by immunoSEQ multiplex PCR, yet TCRdb's version contains in-frame clones alone and is incomplete. V, J and clone size reflect that table, while D and trimming were determined from the DNA. The profile shows under 55,000 clones, roughly 84% of them singletons. Per germline, CDR1 SGHRS and CDR2 YFSETQ. The CDR3 sequence is 14 residues long. The trim removed 6 bases at V and 5 bases at J, leaving 10 bases unmatched. The sequencing sample was made of peripheral blood. This chain connects TRBV5-1 to TRBJ2-5; 7 bases line up with TRBD1. The TCR sequence derives from a woman older than 75 with acute or convalescent COVID-19. CDR3 loop: CASTYGTVRETQYF. In DNA, the CDR3 is TGCGCCAGCACCTATGGGACAGTCCGGGAGACCCAGTACTTC.